This entry features one T cell receptor beta chain sequence. The data are from a study of cytomegalovirus exposure and HLA in healthy donors. A multiplex PCR was run with 60 Vbeta primers and 13 Jbeta primers. The data were produced by immunoSEQ multiplex PCR, yet TCRdb's version contains in-frame clones alone and is incomplete. The repertoire includes 150,000 to 200,000 clones, approximately 77% of them detected once, and approximately 2.3% sits in the top ten. The CDR3 extends over 17 amino acids. Trimming at V came to 0 bases and at J to 3 bases, leaving 5 bases not matched to a gene. Looked up from germline, CDR1 is MDHEN and CDR2 is SYDVKM.

The sequence was collected from a female donor in good health and CMV-seronegative. The sample was PBMCs. V and J are TRBV28 and TRBJ1-4; 9 bases map to TRBD1. For the CDR3, the DNA is TGTGCCAGCAGTTTATGGACAGGGGGTATATCTAATGAAAAACTGTTTTTT. Protein sequence: CASSLWTGGISNEKLFF.